The T cell receptor beta chain described here comes from a study of blood T cell repertoires in COVID-19 (dated by TCRdb to the early 2020s). Looking at the study overall: Samples from collaborators originated in the United States, Italy and Spain and spanned both the acute and convalescent phases of COVID-19. The material from the prospective study consisted of cDNA or gDNA derived from T cells, B-cell-depleted T cells, or PBMCs. The dataset comprised deeply sampled blood TCRbeta repertoires from subjects exposed to, actively infected with, or recovered from COVID-19. The repertoires were made available in a free public database intended to serve as a resource for research on the immune response to SARS-CoV-2. The samples were drawn from two sources: the first 160 participants of the ongoing ImmuneRACE study, and 1,000 to 1,500 subjects contributed by 6 global collaborators. Nearly every sample came with metadata listing a de-identified subject ID, COVID-19 status, age in years and sex. HLA class I and class II types, where available, came from metadata supplied by the sample provider rather than from assay-based typing. Results and caveats for the whole study, not just this receptor: How much clinical and demographic metadata was included differed by source and by participant, and the metadata was provided uncurated.

The germline V gene specifies SNHLY as CDR1 and FYNNEI as CDR2. The CDR3 measures 12 amino acids from cysteine to phenylalanine. Left in the record is the CDR3 DNA by itself, 36 bases read in frame from the first base. V is reduced by 4 bases and J by 5 bases, leaving a spacing of 8 bases between them. Collaborating institutions collected whole blood in K2EDTA tubes following their own protocols. For TCRbeta analysis, collaborator samples were shipped as frozen whole blood, as isolated PBMCs, or as DNA extracted from either sample type. TCRbeta CDR3 regions were amplified from genomic DNA using the immunoSEQ Assay, a bias-controlled multiplex PCR. As for how the authors treated the data: The number of nucleated cells in each sample was estimated by amplification of reference gene primers within the assay. To quantify the absolute abundance of each unique TCRbeta CDR3 rearrangement, sequence reads were collapsed and filtered. Productive Simpson clonality was computed per sample as the square root of Simpson's diversity index over productive rearrangements. Imported from immuneACCESS, the table was reduced by TCRdb to in-frame sequences with V and J called. These copies leave out some clones; in studies compared against another copy, an unresolved V gene accounts for under half, and the cause of the remainder is not known. The V and J calls and the clone size are those of that table, but D and trimming were determined from the DNA. For this sample there are about 130,000 clones; about 79% appear just once. Around 3.1% of the sample belongs to the ten largest clones.

Concerning this clone: Its antigen has not been determined. No base qualities exist here, and no much larger clone lies one base off it.

Sequences were obtained from peripheral blood. The receptor was isolated from a woman older than 75 with acute or convalescent COVID-19. Recombination joined TRBV2 with TRBJ1-2; 5 matching bases give a weak D call of TRBD1. The nucleotides are TGTGCCAGCAGTGGACAGACGTATGGCTACACCTTC. Its translation is CASSGQTYGYTF.